One TCR beta chain is described in this entry. The antigen remains undetermined. In TCRdb, the 5' RACE reads were re-called with MiXCR into one record per CDR3 protein. The data show around 300,000 distinct CDR3 sequences, 3.5% to 4.5% seen once. The data were obtained in a study of T cells after yellow fever vaccination. Overall study: SMART-Seq v4 Ultra Low Input handled preparation of low-cell-number fractions.

V was clipped by 6 bases and J by 2 bases; unmatched bases: 6. The CDR3 sequence is 15 residues long. Germline loops: CDR1 SGHTA, CDR2 FQGTGA. Findings and limits, study-wide: Although the secondary response was weaker, it peaked faster, at day 5 versus 15. Subsequent to the booster, the majority of primary-vaccination clones reappeared (about 97% CD4, approximately 85% CD8). The appearance of a small share of clonotypes in both CD4 and CD8 compartments was observed.

Sequencing was performed on PBMCs, taken 15 days after the yellow fever booster vaccination. This rearrangement joins TRBV7-3 to TRBJ1-2; the match to TRBD1 covers 10 bases. The sequence was obtained from a man younger than 35 who received the YFV17D yellow fever vaccine. Here the CDR3 reads CASSWTGGSNYGYTF. The CDR3 DNA reads as TGTGCCAGCAGTTGGACAGGGGGATCGAACTATGGCTACACCTTC.